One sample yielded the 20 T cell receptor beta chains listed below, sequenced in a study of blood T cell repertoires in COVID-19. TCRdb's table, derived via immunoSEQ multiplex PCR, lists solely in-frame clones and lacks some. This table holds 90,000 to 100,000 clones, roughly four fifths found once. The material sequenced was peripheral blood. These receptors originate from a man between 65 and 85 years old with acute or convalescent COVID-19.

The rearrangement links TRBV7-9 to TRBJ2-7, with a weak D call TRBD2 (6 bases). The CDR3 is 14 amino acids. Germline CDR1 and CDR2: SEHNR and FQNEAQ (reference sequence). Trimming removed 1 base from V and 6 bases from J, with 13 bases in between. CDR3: CASSLDGTSREQYF. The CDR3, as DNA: TGTGCCAGCAGCTTAGACGGGACTTCCCGCGAGCAGTACTTC.

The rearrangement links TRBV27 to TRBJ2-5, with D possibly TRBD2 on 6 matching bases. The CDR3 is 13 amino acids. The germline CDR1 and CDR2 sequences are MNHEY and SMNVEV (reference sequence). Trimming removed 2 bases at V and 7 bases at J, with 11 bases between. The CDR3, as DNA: TGTGCCAGCAGTTTACAACCGCGGGGGACCCAGTACTTC. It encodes CASSLQPRGTQYF.

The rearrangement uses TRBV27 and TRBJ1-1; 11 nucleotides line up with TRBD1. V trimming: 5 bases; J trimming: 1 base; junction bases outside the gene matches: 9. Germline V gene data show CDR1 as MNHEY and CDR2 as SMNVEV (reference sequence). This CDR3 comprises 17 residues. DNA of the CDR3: TGTGCCAGCAGTCCGGGACAGGGGGGGGTCAAGAACACTGAAGCTTTCTTT. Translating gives CASSPGQGGVKNTEAFF.

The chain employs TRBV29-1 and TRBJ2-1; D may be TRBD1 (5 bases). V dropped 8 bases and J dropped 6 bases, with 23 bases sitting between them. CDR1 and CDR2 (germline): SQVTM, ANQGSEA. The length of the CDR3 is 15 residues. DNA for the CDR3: TGCAGCTTCCAAGGTGGGGAATGGGGCCTCAATGAGCAGTTCTTC. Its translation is CSFQGGEWGLNEQFF.

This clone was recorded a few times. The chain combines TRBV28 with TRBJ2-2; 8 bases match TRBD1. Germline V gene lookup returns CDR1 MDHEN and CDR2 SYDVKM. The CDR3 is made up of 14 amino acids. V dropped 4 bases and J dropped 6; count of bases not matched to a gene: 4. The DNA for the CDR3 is TGTGCCAGCAGTTCGGGACAGGACCCCGGGGAGCTGTTTTTT. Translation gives CASSSGQDPGELFF. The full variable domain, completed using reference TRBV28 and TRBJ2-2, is DVKVTQSSRYLVKRTGEKVFLECVQDMDHENMFWYRQDPGLGLRLIYFSYDVKMKEKGDIPEGYSVSREKKERFSLILESASTNQTSMYLCASSSGQDPGELFFGEGSRLTVL.

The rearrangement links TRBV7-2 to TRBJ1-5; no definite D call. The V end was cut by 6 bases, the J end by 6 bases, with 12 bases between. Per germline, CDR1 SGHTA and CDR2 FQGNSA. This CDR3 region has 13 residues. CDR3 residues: CASSLTAAQPQHF. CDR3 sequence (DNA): TGTGCCAGCAGTCTAACTGCGGCTCAGCCCCAGCATTTT.

The CDR3 DNA reads as TGTGCCAGCTCACCAAAACAGGGGTCCTACGAGCAGTACTTC. Its translation is CASSPKQGSYEQYF. V gene TRBV18 combines with J gene TRBJ2-7; 7 bases match TRBD1. J gave up 1 base and V 2 bases, and 2 bases lay outside the gene matches. The CDR3 runs to 14 residues. Germline V lookup: CDR1 KGHSH, CDR2 LQKENI.

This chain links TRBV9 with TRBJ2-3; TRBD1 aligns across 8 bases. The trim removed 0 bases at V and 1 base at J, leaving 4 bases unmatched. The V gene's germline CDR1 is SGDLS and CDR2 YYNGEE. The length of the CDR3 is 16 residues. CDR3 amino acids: CASSVGTGSGTDTQYF. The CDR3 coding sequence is TGTGCCAGCAGCGTAGGGACAGGGTCGGGCACAGATACGCAGTATTTT.

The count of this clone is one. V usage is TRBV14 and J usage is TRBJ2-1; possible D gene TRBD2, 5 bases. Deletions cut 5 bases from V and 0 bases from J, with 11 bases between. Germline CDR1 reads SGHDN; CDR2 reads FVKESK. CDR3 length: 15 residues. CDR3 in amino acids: CASSSQRISYNEQFF. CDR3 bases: TGTGCCAGCAGCTCCCAGCGGATCTCCTACAATGAGCAGTTCTTC. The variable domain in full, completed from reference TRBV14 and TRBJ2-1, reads EAGVTQFPSHSVIEKGQTVTLRCDPISGHDNLYWYRRVMGKEIKFLLHFVKESKQDESGMPNNRFLAERTGGTYSTLKVQPAELEDSGVYFCASSSQRISYNEQFFGPGTRLTVL.

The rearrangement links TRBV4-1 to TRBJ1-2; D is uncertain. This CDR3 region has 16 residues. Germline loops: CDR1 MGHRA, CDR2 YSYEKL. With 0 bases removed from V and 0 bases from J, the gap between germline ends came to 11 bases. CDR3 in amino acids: CASSQDSTAANYGYTF. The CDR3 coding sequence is TGCGCCAGCAGCCAAGATAGCACGGCGGCTAACTATGGCTACACCTTC.

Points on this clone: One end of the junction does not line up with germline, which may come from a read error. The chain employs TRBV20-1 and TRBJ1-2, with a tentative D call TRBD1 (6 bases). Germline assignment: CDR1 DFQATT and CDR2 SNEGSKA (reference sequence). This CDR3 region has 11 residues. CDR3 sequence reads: CSARKTRDIYF. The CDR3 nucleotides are TGCAGTGCTAGAAAAACCCGGGACATCTATTTC.

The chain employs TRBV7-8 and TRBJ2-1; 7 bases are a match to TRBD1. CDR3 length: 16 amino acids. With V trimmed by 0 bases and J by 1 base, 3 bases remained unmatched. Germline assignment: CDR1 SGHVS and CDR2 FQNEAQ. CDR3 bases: TGTGCCAGCAGCTTAGCGCCAGGGGGTTCCTACAATGAGCAGTTCTTC. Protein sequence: CASSLAPGGSYNEQFF.

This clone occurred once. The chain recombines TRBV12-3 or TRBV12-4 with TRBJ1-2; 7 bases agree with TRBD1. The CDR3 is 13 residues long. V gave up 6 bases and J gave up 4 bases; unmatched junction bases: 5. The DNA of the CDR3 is TGTGCCAGCAGCCCAGGGACAGCCTATGGCTACACCTTC. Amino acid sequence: CASSPGTAYGYTF.

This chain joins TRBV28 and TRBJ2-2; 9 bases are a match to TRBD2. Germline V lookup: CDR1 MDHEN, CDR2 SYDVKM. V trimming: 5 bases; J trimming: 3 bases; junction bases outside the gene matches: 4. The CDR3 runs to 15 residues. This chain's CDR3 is CASSPLAGYTGELFF. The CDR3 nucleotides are TGTGCCAGCAGTCCGCTAGCGGGGTACACCGGGGAGCTGTTTTTT.

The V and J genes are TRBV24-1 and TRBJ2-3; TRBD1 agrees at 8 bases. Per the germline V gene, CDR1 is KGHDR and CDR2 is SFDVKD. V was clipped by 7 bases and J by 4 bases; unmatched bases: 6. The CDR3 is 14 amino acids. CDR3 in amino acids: CATSSGQAADTQYF. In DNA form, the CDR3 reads TGTGCCACCAGCTCGGGACAGGCGGCAGATACGCAGTATTTT.

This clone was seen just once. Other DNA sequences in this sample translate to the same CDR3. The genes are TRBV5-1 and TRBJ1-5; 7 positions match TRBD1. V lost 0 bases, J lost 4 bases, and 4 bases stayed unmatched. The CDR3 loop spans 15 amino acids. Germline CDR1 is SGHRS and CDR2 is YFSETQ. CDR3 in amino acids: CASSLEGALNQPQHF. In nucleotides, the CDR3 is TGCGCCAGCAGCTTGGAGGGGGCGCTTAATCAGCCCCAGCATTTT. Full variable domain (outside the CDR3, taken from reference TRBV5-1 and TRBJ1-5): KAGVTQTPRYLIKTRGQQVTLSCSPISGHRSVSWYQQTPGQGLQFLFEYFSETQRNKGNFPGRFSGRQFSNSRSEMNVSTLELGDSALYLCASSLEGALNQPQHFGDGTRLSIL.

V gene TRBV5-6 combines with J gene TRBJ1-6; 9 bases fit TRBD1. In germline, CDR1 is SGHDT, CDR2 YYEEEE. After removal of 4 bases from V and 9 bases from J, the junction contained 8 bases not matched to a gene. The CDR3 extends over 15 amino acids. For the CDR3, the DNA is TGTGCCAGCAGCGGAGGGGACAGGGCTATTTCACCCCTCCACTTT. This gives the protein CASSGGDRAISPLHF.

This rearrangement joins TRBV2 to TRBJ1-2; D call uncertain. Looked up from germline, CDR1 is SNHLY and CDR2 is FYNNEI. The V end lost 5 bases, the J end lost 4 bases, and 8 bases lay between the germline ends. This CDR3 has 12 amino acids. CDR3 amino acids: CASSPPVYGYTF. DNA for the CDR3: TGTGCCAGCAGTCCCCCCGTCTATGGCTACACCTTC.

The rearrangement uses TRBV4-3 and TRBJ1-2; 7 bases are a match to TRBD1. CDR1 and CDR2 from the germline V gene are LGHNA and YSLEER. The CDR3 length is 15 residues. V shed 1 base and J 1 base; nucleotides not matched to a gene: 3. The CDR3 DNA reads TGCGCCAGCAGCCAAGGCCACAGGGGTAACTATGGCTACACCTTC. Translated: CASSQGHRGNYGYTF.

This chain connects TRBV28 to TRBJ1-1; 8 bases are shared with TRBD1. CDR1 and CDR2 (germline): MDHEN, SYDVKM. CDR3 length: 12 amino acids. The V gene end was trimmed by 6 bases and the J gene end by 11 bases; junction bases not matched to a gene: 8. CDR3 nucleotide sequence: TGTGCCAGCAGCTCCGGGACAGGTCGGGCTTTCTTT. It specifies CASSSGTGRAFF.